The sequence of this TCR beta chain was determined in a study of CD8+ T cells in alopecia areata. CDR1 and CDR2 from the germline V gene are SGHAT and FQNNGV. The CDR3 has 15 residues. V dropped 0 bases and J dropped 3 bases, with 11 bases sitting between them. RNA was isolated and reverse transcribed to cDNA, the sequencing template. Sequencing used immunoSEQ multiplex PCR; TCRdb keeps in-frame clones, though not all of them. The sample has 140,000 to 150,000 clones; more than 75% are singletons. The rearrangement uses TRBV11-2 and TRBJ2-5; a weak D match, TRBD2 (6 bases). This TCR was recovered from a human donor with alopecia areata. Sequences were derived from CD8+ T cells sorted from blood, sampled at week 0. DNA of the CDR3: TGTGCCAGCAGCTTAGACCCGGGACTTGAAGAGACCCAGTACTTC. The encoded protein is CASSLDPGLEETQYF.